The clone carrying this TCR beta chain was found many times. Its antigen is unknown. The data were obtained in a study of T cells after yellow fever vaccination. Study results and limitations: Primary-vaccination clones mostly resurfaced post-booster (roughly 97% CD4, about 87% CD8).

MiXCR, applied by TCRdb to the 5' RACE reads, yields one record per CDR3 protein. Of about 220,000 distinct CDR3 sequences in the sample, more than 3% were seen once. V lost 9 bases, J lost 4 bases, and 7 bases stayed unmatched. The V gene's germline CDR1 is KGHDR and CDR2 SFDVKD. This CDR3 contains 14 residues. Sequencing used CD4+ T cells sorted from PBMCs, obtained 10 days after the yellow fever booster vaccination. This chain connects TRBV24-1 to TRBJ2-2; 7 nucleotides line up with TRBD1. This sequence was found in a man aged 18 to 30 who received the YFV17D yellow fever vaccine. CDR3 sequence: CATQGDRSTGELFF. The DNA for the CDR3 is TGTGCCACCCAGGGGGATAGAAGCACCGGGGAGCTGTTTTTT.